Listed here are 12 T cell receptor beta chains from one sample, sequenced in a study of beta chain features in type 1 diabetes. The isolated RNA, all of it, was reverse transcribed, so expressed TCRB transcripts were what got sequenced. Libraries were prepared by immunoSEQ multiplex PCR; TCRdb keeps only in-frame clonotypes and omits some of them. The sample contains about 400,000 clones, 10% to 15% of which appear only once. The sample consisted of naive CD4+ T cells from blood. The receptors stem from a man aged 18 to 29 in good health.

This clone was recorded once. The chain joins TRBV5-4 to TRBJ2-7, with D maybe TRBD2 (7 bases). V lost 0 bases and J lost 4, with 11 bases in between. The CDR3 spans 14 residues. Germline CDR1 and CDR2: SGHNT and YYREEE (reference sequence). CDR3 DNA sequence: TGTGCCAGCAGCTTGGTGGGGGGGCAGTACGAGCAGTACTTC. This codes for CASSLVGGQYEQYF.

This clone has more than one count but fewer than ten. J is TRBJ2-5 and V is TRBV6-1; 8 bases align to TRBD2. Germline V gene sequence: CDR1 MNHNS, CDR2 SASEGT. The CDR3 loop spans 13 amino acids. The V gene end was trimmed by 8 bases and the J gene end by 3 bases; junction bases not matched to a gene: 5. CDR3 nucleotide sequence: TGTGCCAGCGTTCAAGCGGGGGAAGAGACCCAGTACTTC. It yields the protein CASVQAGEETQYF.

This clone was seen a handful of times. The chain employs TRBV7-9 and TRBJ2-7, with D tentatively TRBD1 (6 bases). V lost 6 bases and J lost 5, with 26 bases in between. Germline-derived CDR1 and CDR2 are SEHNR and FQNEAQ (reference sequence). The CDR3 consists of 17 residues. CDR3 loop: CASRRKLEGVGVDEQYF. The CDR3 DNA is TGTGCCAGCAGGAGAAAACTTGAGGGGGTTGGTGTCGACGAGCAGTACTTC.

In this sample, this clone turned up a few times. This sequence joins TRBV5-1 and TRBJ2-7; 10 bases are shared with TRBD1. Losses at the gene ends were 4 bases for V and 5 bases for J; bases not matched to a gene: 9. CDR1 is SGHRS and CDR2 is YFSETQ in the germline V gene. The CDR3 extends over 15 amino acids. In DNA form, the CDR3 reads TGCGCCAGCAGCCCTAAGGGGACAGGGGCCGACGAGCAGTACTTC. Protein sequence: CASSPKGTGADEQYF.

This clone showed up just a few times. V gene TRBV19 combines with J gene TRBJ2-7; 8 bases map to TRBD2. Germline-derived CDR1 and CDR2 are LNHDA and SQIVND (reference sequence). Losses at the gene ends were 0 bases for V and 2 bases for J; bases not matched to a gene: 6. The CDR3 is 16 amino acids. The CDR3 loop is CASSIDLSGVPYEQYF. The CDR3 region has the DNA TGTGCCAGTAGTATAGATCTTAGCGGGGTCCCCTACGAGCAGTACTTC.

V and J are TRBV27 and TRBJ1-4; 7 nucleotides agree with TRBD1. The V and J ends lost 8 bases and 2 bases, in that order; junction bases with no gene match: 5. The germline CDR1 and CDR2 sequences are MNHEY and SMNVEV (reference sequence). The CDR3 runs 14 residues. CDR3 DNA: TGTGCCAGCCATTCAGGGGGGACTAATGAAAAACTGTTTTTT. This translates into CASHSGGTNEKLFF.

The chain is built from TRBV4-2 and TRBJ2-1; the D gene is possibly TRBD1 (6 bases). This CDR3 comprises 16 residues. Germline V gives CDR1 LGHNA, CDR2 YNFKEQ. V shed 4 bases and J shed 0 bases, with 13 bases lying between them. The chain's CDR3 is CASSLGDMSSYNEQFF. The CDR3 nucleotides are TGTGCCAGCAGCCTCGGGGACATGAGCTCCTACAATGAGCAGTTCTTC.

The sample holds a few counts of this clone. V usage is TRBV18 and J usage is TRBJ1-4, with D unresolved. The CDR3 is 13 residues long. Germline V gene sequence: CDR1 KGHSH, CDR2 LQKENI. V lost 3 bases, J lost 8 bases, and 10 bases lay in between. CDR3 nucleotide sequence: TGTGCCAGCTCACCCCGGGAGACAGAAAAACTGTTTTTT. It yields the protein CASSPRETEKLFF.

This clone was detected ten times or more. The chain employs TRBV10-3 and TRBJ2-6; weak D call: TRBD2 (5 bases). The germline CDR1 and CDR2 sequences are ENHRY and SYGVKD. The CDR3 covers 15 residues. V was clipped by 7 bases and J by 0 bases, with 10 bases between them. CDR3 region: CAITSGDSGANVLTF. CDR3 nucleotides: TGTGCCATCACAAGCGGAGACTCTGGGGCCAACGTCCTGACTTTC.

The V gene is TRBV5-1, the J gene TRBJ2-1; the match to TRBD2 covers 9 bases. Germline V gene sequence: CDR1 SGHRS, CDR2 YFSETQ. J was trimmed by 3 bases and V by 4 bases; bases with no gene match: 5. The CDR3 spans 15 residues. The CDR3 bases are TGCGCCAGCAGCGTACGAGCGGGGGGCTACAATGAGCAGTTCTTC. Translation: CASSVRAGGYNEQFF.

A remark on this clone: A junction boundary mismatches the germline segment, possibly from a read error. This rearrangement joins TRBV7-2 to TRBJ2-7; 9 bases line up with TRBD2. Germline-derived CDR1 and CDR2 are SGHTA and FQGNSA. CDR3 length equals 14 residues. The CDR3 loop is CASSQDSGSSEQYF. In DNA, the CDR3 is TGCGCCAGCAGCCAAGATAGCGGGAGTAGCGAGCAGTACTTC.

This chain joins TRBV7-2 and TRBJ1-5; perhaps TRBD1 as D (5 bases). The V gene lost 3 bases and the J gene lost 0 bases, with 9 bases spanning the gap. The CDR3 is 15 residues long. Germline-derived CDR1 and CDR2 are SGHTA and FQGNSA. CDR3 sequence: CASSFGGDSNQPQHF. The DNA for the CDR3 is TGTGCCAGCAGCTTCGGAGGGGATAGCAATCAGCCCCAGCATTTT.